A single sample is the source of the 2 T cell receptor beta chains below, sequenced in a study of CD8+CD57+ T cells in acquired aplastic anemia. Genomic DNA acted as the template from which TCR beta VDJ combination and CDR3 sequence profiling were carried out. TCRdb processed the reads anew with MiXCR; each CDR3 protein has one entry. The table has more than 45,000 distinct CDR3 sequences, roughly three fifths seen once. It was patients with CD8+CD57+ cell expansion by flow cytometry who were chosen for sequencing. Sequencing was performed on sorted CD4+, CD8+, or CD8+CD57+ T cells (not recorded which) from PBMCs. The receptor set was obtained from a human donor with aplastic anemia.

About this clonotype itself: A junction end diverges from the germline sequence, so it may reflect a read error. This chain joins TRBV25-1 and TRBJ1-1, with D perhaps TRBD1 (5 bases). The CDR3 is 14 amino acids. Per the germline V gene, CDR1 is MGHDK and CDR2 is SYGVNS. The CDR3 sequence is CASRWGGDRTGAFF. In DNA, the CDR3 is TGTGCCAGCAGGTGGGGCGGGGACCGGACTGGAGCTTTCTTT.

This clonotype was recorded many times. The J gene is TRBJ1-2, the V gene TRBV12-3 or TRBV12-4; no clear D gene. The V and J ends lost 6 bases and 3 bases respectively, with 14 bases between them. CDR3 length: 14 amino acids. The CDR3 nucleotides are TGTGCCAGCAGCCCACGGAGGAGCCACTATGGCTACACCTTC. Protein: CASSPRRSHYGYTF.